This T cell receptor beta chain was identified during a study of CXCR3-negative and CXCR3-positive naive CD8 T cells. Overall study context: Roughly 1.5 +/- 0.3 million TRB reads came from each library, giving around 130 million in total. Broader study findings: In CXCR3-positive naive cells, the TRB CDR3s were more hydrophobic than in CXCR3-negative naive cells.

Researchers prepared the TRB cDNA libraries using 5' RACE with UMI labels. TCRdb processed the 5' RACE reads again and assigns one entry to each CDR3 protein, with no DNA. This sample lists around 90,000 distinct CDR3 sequences; its ten largest clones have about 1%. Remarks on this clonotype: Its antigen is not identified.

Germline assignment: CDR1 SGHDT and CDR2 YYEEEE. The CDR3 has 13 residues. The sorting of each CD8+ T cell subset was done in triplicate, at roughly 300,000 cells each. Cells that were CD45RO-CCR7+CD27+CD95- constituted naive CD8+ T cells. Sample: naive CXCR3- CD8+ T cells from blood. Subset indicated: CD45RO-CCR7+CD27+CD95- naive CD8+ T cells lacking CXCR3 (TNR3-). The gene calls are TRBV5-6 and TRBJ2-7; TCRdb indicates TRBD1, and absent DNA this call remains unverified. This clonotype originated in a human donor in good health. Some clones in this sample may be carry-over from other donors' samples. The CDR3 is CASSSQDGPTRRF. Variable domain in full (rest from reference TRBV5-6 and TRBJ2-7): DAGVTQSPTHLIKTRGQQVTLRCSPKSGHDTVSWYQQALGQGPQFIFQYYEEEERQRGNFPDRFSGHQFPNYSSELNVNALLLGDSALYLCASSSQDGPTRRFGPGTRLTVT.